This entry lists 23 T cell receptor beta chains sequenced from one sample in a study of blood T cells in healthy people across ages. A second PCR of 7 to 11 cycles used a sample-barcoded 5' primer and a J-beta primer mix. From the 5' RACE reads, TCRdb called clonotypes with MiXCR, one entry per CDR3 protein. The data contain about 640,000 distinct CDR3 sequences, roughly three fifths of them singletons. Sequencing was performed on blood. These receptors came from a man between 60 and 75 years old in good health.

V and J are TRBV5-5 and TRBJ2-4; D may be TRBD1 (6 bases). The J call may be in error: the DNA end matches TRBJ2-7 better. CDR1 SGHKS and CDR2 YYEKEE come from the germline V gene (reference sequence). The CDR3 is made up of 14 amino acids. CDR3 in amino acids: CASSYTGQSYEQYF. CDR3 nucleotides: TGTGCCAGCAGCTATACAGGGCAATCCTACGAGCAGTACTTC.

This clonotype occurred a few times. The V gene is TRBV5-1, the J gene TRBJ2-5; 7 bases are a match to TRBD1. Unmatched junction bases numbered 8, after V lost 8 bases and J lost 4 bases. Germline CDR1 reads SGHRS; CDR2 reads YFSETQ. The length of the CDR3 is 13 residues. CDR3 region: CASTRDSAETQYF. The CDR3, as DNA: TGCGCCAGTACCCGGGACAGTGCAGAGACCCAGTACTTC.

The chain employs TRBV13 and TRBJ2-5; the D gene is possibly TRBD2 (6 bases). The CDR3 runs to 15 residues. V was shortened by 0 bases and J by 11 bases, with 19 bases between the two germline ends. Looked up from germline, CDR1 is PRHDT and CDR2 is FYEKMQ (reference sequence). The CDR3 region is CASSLGPSTRSGQYF. CDR3 nucleotides: TGTGCCAGCAGCTTAGGCCCCAGCACCCGGAGCGGGCAGTACTTC.

V and J are TRBV5-1 and TRBJ1-2; the match to TRBD1 covers 7 bases. The junction had 10 bases not matched to a gene; V was cut back by 3 bases and J by 2 bases. The CDR3 loop spans 16 amino acids. Germline CDR1 and CDR2: SGHRS and YFSETQ. In nucleotides, the CDR3 is TGCGCCAGCAGCTCCGGAGGGGGCGCGAGGAACTATGGCTACACCTTC. This sequence encodes CASSSGGGARNYGYTF.

This clonotype was seen a single time. The CDR3 here is CASSFARGAAGYTF. The CDR3 DNA reads TGTGCCAGCAGCTTCGCGCGTGGGGCAGCTGGCTACACCTTC. The rearrangement uses TRBV12-3 or TRBV12-4 and TRBJ1-2; maybe TRBD1 (5 bases). V gave up 6 bases and J gave up 7 bases, with 18 bases separating them. This CDR3 has 14 amino acids.

V gene TRBV27 combines with J gene TRBJ1-6; the D gene is possibly TRBD1 (6 bases). The V and J ends lost 6 bases and 5 bases respectively, with 14 bases between them. Looked up from germline, CDR1 is MNHEY and CDR2 is SMNVEV (reference sequence). The CDR3 contains 15 residues. The CDR3 DNA follows: TGTGCCAGCAGCCTCGAACAGGGAAATAATTCACCCCTCCACTTT. It yields the protein CASSLEQGNNSPLHF.

V is TRBV5-1 and J is TRBJ1-2, with 12 bases identical to TRBD1. V gave up 0 bases and J gave up 7 bases; unmatched junction bases: 7. Germline assignment: CDR1 SGHRS and CDR2 YFSETQ. This CDR3 spans 16 amino acids. The CDR3, as DNA: TGCGCCAGCAGCTTGGCCCCCGGGACAGGGGGCCTTGGCTACACCTTC. Its protein product is CASSLAPGTGGLGYTF.

This sequence joins TRBV5-1 and TRBJ2-3; D tentatively fits TRBD1 or TRBD2 (5 bases each). This CDR3 region has 15 residues. Per germline, CDR1 SGHRS and CDR2 YFSETQ. V gave up 3 bases and J gave up 0 bases, with 11 bases separating them. CDR3 coding DNA: TGCGCCAGCAGCTGGGGGATTTCTAGCACAGATACGCAGTATTTT. Amino acids: CASSWGISSTDTQYF.

This chain connects TRBV10-1 to TRBJ1-1; 7 nucleotides line up with TRBD1. The V and J ends lost 7 bases and 0 bases, in that order; junction bases with no gene match: 8. The CDR3 extends over 15 amino acids. Germline V CDR1 and CDR2: WNHNN, SYGVQD (reference sequence). The CDR3 sequence: CASTSRQGLNTEAFF. The CDR3 DNA reads TGCGCCAGCACCTCCAGACAGGGCTTGAACACTGAAGCTTTCTTT.

V is TRBV7-8 and J is TRBJ1-5, with a possible D match to TRBD1 (6 bases). The V gene lost 5 bases and the J gene lost 7 bases, with 18 bases spanning the gap. CDR1 is SGHVS, CDR2 FQNEAQ, per germline. The CDR3 extends over 15 amino acids. For the CDR3, the DNA is TGTGCCAGCAGCCCCCTTAGGACTCAGGGGCAGCCCCAGCATTTT. This encodes CASSPLRTQGQPQHF.

This clonotype was counted only a few times. The CDR3 region has the DNA TGCAGTGCAACACCGTATACAGCTTCCTACGAGCAGTACTTC. Amino acids: CSATPYTASYEQYF. This chain joins TRBV20-1 and TRBJ2-7; the D is unclear. CDR1 is DFQATT, CDR2 SNEGSKA, per germline (reference sequence). The V and J ends lost 6 bases and 1 base respectively, with 16 bases between them. This CDR3 comprises 14 residues.

This clonotype occurred a few times. The genes are TRBV28 and TRBJ2-7; 8 bases map to TRBD2. This CDR3 contains 13 residues. J gave up 10 bases and V 10 bases, and 15 bases lay outside the gene matches. The germline CDR1 and CDR2 sequences are MDHEN and SYDVKM. The CDR3 reads CATTGGGDWAQYF. The CDR3 DNA follows: TGTGCCACCACCGGGGGGGGCGATTGGGCCCAGTACTTC. The full variable domain, its missing parts supplied by reference TRBV28 and TRBJ2-7, is DVKVTQSSRYLVKRTGEKVFLECVQDMDHENMFWYRQDPGLGLRLIYFSYDVKMKEKGDIPEGYSVSREKKERFSLILESASTNQTSMYLCATTGGGDWAQYFGPGTRLTVT.

The chain joins TRBV20-1 to TRBJ1-2; maybe TRBD1 (5 bases). The V end was cut by 1 base, the J end by 5 bases, with 14 bases between. From germline, CDR1 is DFQATT and CDR2 SNEGSKA (reference sequence). The CDR3 is made up of 14 amino acids. The CDR3 reads CSARGGMGFYGYTF. In nucleotides, the CDR3 is TGCAGTGCTAGAGGGGGGATGGGGTTTTATGGCTACACCTTC.

This clonotype was seen only once. This chain links TRBV12-3 or TRBV12-4 with TRBJ2-4; tentatively, D is TRBD1 or TRBD2 (5 bases each). The J call may be faulty, since TRBJ2-5 better matches the DNA end. The CDR3 consists of 16 residues. The chain's CDR3 is CASSPRGVGSGETQYF. CDR3 in DNA: TGTGCCAGCAGTCCCCGAGGGGTGGGCTCGGGAGAGACCCAGTACTTC.

The rearrangement links TRBV29-1 to TRBJ2-1; D is unclear. Germline V CDR1 and CDR2: SQVTM, ANQGSEA. The CDR3 totals 14 residues. Trimming took off 4 bases at V and 2 bases at J, with 12 bases between the two ends. DNA of the CDR3: TGCAGCGTTGGGGCCTCTTCGGCCTACAATGAGCAGTTCTTC. Its translation: CSVGASSAYNEQFF.

This clonotype was seen a few times. V is TRBV4-1 and J is TRBJ1-4, with D unclear. CDR3 length equals 12 residues. The V end lost 4 bases, the J end lost 7 bases, and 7 bases lay between the germline ends. CDR1 is MGHRA and CDR2 is YSYEKL in the germline V gene. DNA for the CDR3: TGCGCCAGCAGCCCCAGGTCTGAAAAACTGTTTTTT. Its protein is CASSPRSEKLFF.

This clonotype was counted a few times. This chain connects TRBV9 to TRBJ2-3; the D is unclear. The germline V and J ends were trimmed by 2 bases and 0 bases, with 7 bases remaining between them. From germline, CDR1 is SGDLS and CDR2 YYNGEE. This CDR3 region has 14 residues. The CDR3 DNA reads as TGTGCCAGCAGCGTTGCTGTTAGCACAGATACGCAGTATTTT. Translating it yields CASSVAVSTDTQYF.

This chain connects TRBV29-1 to TRBJ2-3, with D tentatively TRBD2 (6 bases). This CDR3 spans 13 amino acids. Germline CDR1 and CDR2: SQVTM and ANQGSEA. The DNA of the CDR3 is TGCGCCGGTGGGGGTGGGAGGACAGATACGCAGTATTTT. Amino acids: CAGGGGRTDTQYF.

The V and J genes are TRBV3-1 and TRBJ2-7; 8 bases are a match to TRBD2. Judging by the DNA end, TRBJ2-5 fits better; the J call may be wrong. This CDR3 has 14 residues. Per the germline V gene, CDR1 is LGHDT and CDR2 is YNNKEL (reference sequence). The CDR3 DNA reads TGTGCCAGCAGCCTTCGATCCCGGGGGGGGACCCAGTACTTC. Protein sequence: CASSLRSRGGTQYF.

The chain carries TRBV6-1 and TRBJ2-1; 10 bases line up with TRBD2. This CDR3 comprises 15 residues. Germline V gene sequence: CDR1 MNHNS, CDR2 SASEGT. Germline trimming cut 9 bases from V and 5 bases from J; bases unmatched to any gene: 10. Here the CDR3 DNA reads TGTGCCAGTACGCCCGGGACTAGCGCCGACAATGAGCAGTTCTTC. It encodes CASTPGTSADNEQFF.

The table lists this clonotype with a few counts. The rearrangement joins TRBV4-1 to TRBJ2-6; D is possibly TRBD1 or TRBD2 (5 bases each). V was clipped by 2 bases and J by 0 bases, with 11 bases between them. The CDR3 totals 17 residues. Germline loops: CDR1 MGHRA, CDR2 YSYEKL. The DNA of the CDR3 is TGCGCCAGCAGCCAACCCGGGGCCTACTCTGGGGCCAACGTCCTGACTTTC. It is translated as CASSQPGAYSGANVLTF.

This clonotype was counted only a few times. This rearrangement joins TRBV5-1 to TRBJ1-2; tentatively, D is TRBD1 (6 bases). The germline V gene has CDR1 SGHRS and CDR2 YFSETQ. Trimming stripped 4 bases from V and 5 bases from J, with 12 bases between. The CDR3 spans 13 residues. The CDR3, as DNA: TGCGCCAGCAGCCTGGACAGATCGTATGGCTACACCTTC. Translation: CASSLDRSYGYTF.

The rearrangement links TRBV7-2 to TRBJ1-2, with TRBD1 matching 7 bases. This CDR3 has 16 residues. The ends lost 5 bases at V and 6 bases at J; junction bases unmatched: 15. Germline CDR1 is SGHTA and CDR2 is FQGNSA. The CDR3 is CASSPGVGQALDGYTF. CDR3 bases: TGTGCCAGCAGCCCAGGGGTCGGACAGGCGTTGGATGGCTACACCTTC.